These T cell receptor beta chains were read from a single sample in a study of cytomegalovirus exposure and HLA in healthy donors. TCRdb keeps only in-frame clones here, not all; method: immunoSEQ multiplex PCR. The sample includes some 200,000 clones, almost 85% of them seen just once. The sample comprised PBMCs. The origin of the receptors is a woman in her forties in good health and CMV-seronegative. Each CDR3 is given with its conserved first and last residue. D genes are given only for firm matches. Clone size is not always given. Where it is, it says once, few, many or a class for expanded clones.

abundance,j_gene,v_gene,d_gene,CDR3nt,CDR3aa
.,TRBJ1-2,TRBV5-4,.,TGTGCCAGCAGCACTCGATGGGGGCAGGGTGGCTATGGCTACACCTTC,CASSTRWGQGGYGYTF
.,TRBJ2-7,TRBV5-4,TRBD2,TGTGCCAGCAGCCGCGGGACTAGTCCAGCCTACGAGCAGTACTTC,CASSRGTSPAYEQYF
.,TRBJ2-5,TRBV5-1,.,TGCGCCAGCAGCCCCGATGGACTGGTCCAAGAGACCCAGTACTTC,CASSPDGLVQETQYF
few,TRBJ2-1,TRBV5-8,.,TGTGCCAGCAGCTACGACTATAAGAGTTGGTTCTTC,CASSYDYKSWFF
.,TRBJ1-1,TRBV29-1,.,TGCAGCGCCCGGGGGGGGGCGCTGGCTGAAGCTTTCTTT,CSARGGALAEAFF
.,TRBJ2-1,TRBV7-9,.,TGTGCCAGCAGGGCTGTCGGGGATGAGCAGTTCTTC,CASRAVGDEQFF
.,TRBJ2-1,TRBV7-9,.,TGTGCCAGCAGTGCGACAGGCCTGGGGGATGAGCAGTTCTTC,CASSATGLGDEQFF
.,TRBJ2-6,TRBV2,.,TGTGCCAGCAGTGAAGGCGGCGGGGCCAACGTCCTGACTTTC,CASSEGGGANVLTF
.,TRBJ2-4,TRBV19,TRBD1,TGTGCCAGTAGTCCCGACAGGGCCGGCAAAAACATTCAGTACTTC,CASSPDRAGKNIQYF
.,TRBJ1-2,TRBV10-3,.,TGTGCCATCAGTGGGGCAGGCGAAGACTATGGCTACACCTTC,CAISGAGEDYGYTF
.,TRBJ2-7,TRBV11-3,TRBD1,TGTGCCAGCAGCCGCCGGACAGGACAGTACTTC,CASSRRTGQYF
few,TRBJ2-3,TRBV7-6,TRBD2,TGTGCCAGCAGCTATCTAGCGGGGGGGCCGGGAGATACGCAGTATTTT,CASSYLAGGPGDTQYF
.,TRBJ2-5,TRBV20-1,.,TGCAGTGCCAACAGACAAGAGACCCAGTACTTC,CSANRQETQYF
few,TRBJ2-7,TRBV6-5,.,TGTGAGAGCCGCTCCGCTTCCTACGAGCAGTACTTC,CESRSASYEQYF
.,TRBJ2-5,TRBV18,TRBD2,TGTGCCAGCTCATCCTGGACTAGCGGGGAAGAGACCCAGTACTTC,CASSSWTSGEETQYF
few,TRBJ2-5,TRBV10-3,TRBD2,TGTGCCATCAGCGTAGCGGGGGGACAAGAGACCCAGTACTTC,CAISVAGGQETQYF
.,TRBJ2-5,TRBV29-1,.,TGCAGCGTTACGGGTTCTGACGACCGGACCCAGTACTTC,CSVTGSDDRTQYF
.,TRBJ1-3,TRBV30,TRBD1,TGTGCCTGGAGTGTGGGACAGGGTCAAGATGGAAACACCATATATTTT,CAWSVGQGQDGNTIYF
few,TRBJ1-1,TRBV25-1,.,TGTGCCAGCAGGGGAGCTGAAGCTTTCTTT,CASRGAEAFF
.,TRBJ2-2,TRBV7-8,.,TGTGCCAGCAGCTTACGTTCGAACACCGGGGAGCTGTTTTTT,CASSLRSNTGELFF
.,TRBJ1-1,TRBV9,TRBD1,TGTGCCAGCAGCGGAGAGGACAGGATGTTGTGGAAAGCTTTCTTT,CASSGEDRMLWKAFF
.,TRBJ1-5,TRBV7-2,TRBD1,TGTGCCAGCAGCAGGGACAGGGGTCAGCCCCAGCATTTT,CASSRDRGQPQHF
.,TRBJ1-2,TRBV28,.,TGTGCCACCCGAGAGGGCTATGGCTACACCTTC,CATREGYGYTF
.,TRBJ1-2,TRBV6-5,.,TGTGCCAGCAGCGGGACAAACCCTAACTATGGCTACACCTTC,CASSGTNPNYGYTF
few,TRBJ2-1,TRBV7-3,TRBD2,TGTGCCAGCAGCAAAAATAGCGGGGGGGCTTACAATGAGCAGTTCTTC,CASSKNSGGAYNEQFF
once,TRBJ2-2,TRBV7-6,.,TGTGCCAGCAGCTTAGGTGGCAACACCGGGGAGCTGTTTTTT,CASSLGGNTGELFF
.,TRBJ1-6,TRBV2,.,TGTGCCAGCAGTGCCCAGGGGTTCAATTCACCCCTCCACTTT,CASSAQGFNSPLHF
once,TRBJ2-2,TRBV4-1,TRBD1,TGCGCCAGCAGCTCCGGGACAGTCGGGACCGGGGAGCTGTTTTTT,CASSSGTVGTGELFF
.,TRBJ2-3,TRBV5-1,.,TGCGCCAGCAGCTTGGGTGGGGGCCTCACAGATACGCAGTATTTT,CASSLGGGLTDTQYF
.,TRBJ1-5,TRBV19,TRBD1,TGTGCCAGTAGTTTCCTTCCCGGGACAGAAAATCAGCCCCAGCATTTT,CASSFLPGTENQPQHF
.,TRBJ2-3,TRBV19,TRBD1,TGTGCCAGTAGTAAAGGGGCCCCGGGACAGCTCACAGATACGCAGTATTTT,CASSKGAPGQLTDTQYF
.,TRBJ1-6,TRBV6-5,TRBD1,TGTGCCGCAACAGGGGGCTCCTATAATTCACCCCTCCACTTT,CAATGGSYNSPLHF
.,TRBJ1-1,TRBV7-2,.,TGTGCCAGCAGCTTCCAGGGTTGGTACACTGAAGCTTTCTTT,CASSFQGWYTEAFF
.,TRBJ2-5,TRBV18,TRBD1,TGTGCCAGCTCGACAGGGGAAGAGACCCAGTACTTC,CASSTGEETQYF
.,TRBJ1-2,TRBV7-3,TRBD1,TGTGCCAGCAGCCCAGACAGGGGAACTAACTATGGCTACACCTTC,CASSPDRGTNYGYTF
few,TRBJ1-2,TRBV2,.,TGTGCCAGCACCCCGTCTGCAGGGGTTAACTATGGCTACACCTTC,CASTPSAGVNYGYTF
.,TRBJ1-1,TRBV7-2,TRBD1,TGTGCCAGCAGTCGGACAGGGGTGTACACTGAAGCTTTCTTT,CASSRTGVYTEAFF
.,TRBJ2-2,TRBV2,TRBD2,TGTGCCAGCAGGGTGACTAGCGGGGGGGAGAACACCGGGGAGCTGTTTTTT,CASRVTSGGENTGELFF
.,TRBJ1-1,TRBV30,.,TGTGCCTGGAGTGTACAATCGGGATGTGAAGCTTTCTTT,CAWSVQSGCEAFF
.,TRBJ2-1,TRBV20-1,TRBD1,TGCAGTGCTGGAGACAGGGGTTTAGAGTTCTTC,CSAGDRGLEFF
.,TRBJ2-3,TRBV14,.,TGTGCCAGCAGCCAAGCCAAAACTAACCTTGGGAGAGGTCGGACAGATACGCAGTATTTT,CASSQAKTNLGRGRTDTQYF
.,TRBJ1-3,TRBV2,.,TGTGCCAGCAGTGTGGGACTTGGCTCTGGAAACACCATATATTTT,CASSVGLGSGNTIYF
.,TRBJ2-3,TRBV15,TRBD2,TGTGCCACCAGCAGAGGACTAGCGGGTGCAGGGGATACGCAGTATTTT,CATSRGLAGAGDTQYF
.,TRBJ1-5,TRBV7-2,TRBD1,TGTGCCAGCAGCTCACGACAGGGCCCCCAGCCCCAGCATTTT,CASSSRQGPQPQHF
few,TRBJ2-5,TRBV6-5,.,TGTGCCAGCAGTTACGTAGTTCGAGAGACCCAGTACTTC,CASSYVVRETQYF
.,TRBJ2-7,TRBV6-6,.,TGTGCCAGCAGTTACGGAGTCGGTTCCTACGAGCAGTACTTC,CASSYGVGSYEQYF
few,TRBJ1-1,TRBV5-1,.,TGCGCCAGCAGCTTACAGGGAGACACTGAAGCTTTCTTT,CASSLQGDTEAFF
.,TRBJ1-2,TRBV28,TRBD1,TGTGCCGCGGTTTCAGGGGGCTATGGCTACACCTTC,CAAVSGGYGYTF
.,TRBJ1-1,TRBV19,.,TGTGCCAGTAGTATAGTTGCCTATACCGAAGCTTTCTTT,CASSIVAYTEAFF
.,TRBJ2-3,TRBV28,TRBD2,TGTGCCAGCAGTTTCTTCTTAGCGGGGTGGACAGATACGCAGTATTTT,CASSFFLAGWTDTQYF
.,TRBJ1-6,TRBV6-6,.,TGTGCCAGCAGTTACTCACTCTATAATTCACCCCTCCACTTT,CASSYSLYNSPLHF
.,TRBJ1-1,TRBV25-1,.,TGTGCCAGCAGTGTTGGGGCCCCTTTCCCCACTGAAGCTTTCTTT,CASSVGAPFPTEAFF
once,TRBJ1-5,TRBV7-6,.,TGTGCCAGCAGCCCGACAGTGGGTCAGCCCCAGCATTTT,CASSPTVGQPQHF
.,TRBJ2-5,TRBV27,TRBD2,TGTGCCAGCAGAACCGGGACTAGCGGGGGGTTCCAAGAGACCCAGTACTTC,CASRTGTSGGFQETQYF
.,TRBJ2-1,TRBV2,TRBD1,TGTGCCGGGGCGGGACAGGGGGCAAAAAATGAGCAGTTCTTC,CAGAGQGAKNEQFF
few,TRBJ1-1,TRBV2,.,TGTGCCAGCACCTACGGTGAAGCTTTCTTT,CASTYGEAFF
.,TRBJ1-5,TRBV6-6,TRBD1,TGTGCCAGCAGTTCAGGGGGAGGCAGCAATCAGCCCCAGCATTTT,CASSSGGGSNQPQHF
once,TRBJ1-4,TRBV7-2,TRBD1,TGTGCCAGCAGCGAGGGCCGGGACAGCTTTTTAACTAATGAAAAACTGTTTTTT,CASSEGRDSFLTNEKLFF
.,TRBJ2-7,TRBV4-2,TRBD2,TGTGCCAGCACCCCAGGGACTAAACACTACTACGAGCAGTACTTC,CASTPGTKHYYEQYF
.,TRBJ1-4,TRBV5-1,.,TGCGCCAGCAGCTTGTATGGTCTAGGGGAGGGAGCTAATGAAAAACTGTTTTTT,CASSLYGLGEGANEKLFF